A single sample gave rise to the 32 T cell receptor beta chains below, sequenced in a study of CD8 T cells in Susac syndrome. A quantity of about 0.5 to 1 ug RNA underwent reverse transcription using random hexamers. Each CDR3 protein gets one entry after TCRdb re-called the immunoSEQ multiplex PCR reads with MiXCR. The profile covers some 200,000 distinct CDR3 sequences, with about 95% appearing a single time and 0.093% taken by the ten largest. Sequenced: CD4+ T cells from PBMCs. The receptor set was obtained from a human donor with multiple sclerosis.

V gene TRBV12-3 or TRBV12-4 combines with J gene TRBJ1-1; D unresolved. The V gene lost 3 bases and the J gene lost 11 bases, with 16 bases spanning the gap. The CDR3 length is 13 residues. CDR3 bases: TGTGCCAGCAGTTTGGAGAAGAGGTTGTATGCTTTCTTT. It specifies CASSLEKRLYAFF.

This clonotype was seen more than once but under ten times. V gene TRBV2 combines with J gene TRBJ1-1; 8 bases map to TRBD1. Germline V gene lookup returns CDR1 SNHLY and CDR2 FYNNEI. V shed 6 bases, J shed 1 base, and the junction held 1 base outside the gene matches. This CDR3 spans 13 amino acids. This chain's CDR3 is CASSGQGNTEAFF. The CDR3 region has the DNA TGTGCCAGCAGCGGACAGGGGAACACTGAAGCTTTCTTT.

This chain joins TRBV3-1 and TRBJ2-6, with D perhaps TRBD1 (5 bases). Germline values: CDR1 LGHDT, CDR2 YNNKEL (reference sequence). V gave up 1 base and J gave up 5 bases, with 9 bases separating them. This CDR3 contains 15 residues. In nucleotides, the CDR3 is TGTGCCAGCAGCCAAGCAGGGATGAGGGCCAACGTCCTGACTTTC. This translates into CASSQAGMRANVLTF. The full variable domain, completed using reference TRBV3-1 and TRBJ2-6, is DTAVSQTPKYLVTQMGNDKSIKCEQNLGHDTMYWYKQDSKKFLKIMFSYNNKELIINETVPNRFSPKSPDKAHLNLHINSLELGDSAVYFCASSQAGMRANVLTFGAGSRLTVL.

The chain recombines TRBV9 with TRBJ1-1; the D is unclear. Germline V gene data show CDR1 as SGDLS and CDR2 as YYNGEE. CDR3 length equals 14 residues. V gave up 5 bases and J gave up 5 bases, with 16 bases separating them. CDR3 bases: TGTGCCAGCAGTGAGAGTTGGGCGAGAACTGAAGCTTTCTTT. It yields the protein CASSESWARTEAFF.

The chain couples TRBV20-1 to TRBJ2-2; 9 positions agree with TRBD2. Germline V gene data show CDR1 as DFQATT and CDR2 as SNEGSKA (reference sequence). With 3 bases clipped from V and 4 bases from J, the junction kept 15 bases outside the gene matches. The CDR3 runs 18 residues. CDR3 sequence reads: CSASQASGARRGTGELFF. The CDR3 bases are TGCAGTGCTAGCCAGGCTAGCGGGGCCCGTCGGGGCACCGGGGAGCTGTTTTTT.

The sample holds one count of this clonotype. Here the CDR3 reads CSGGTGWGYTF. CDR3 nucleotide sequence: TGCAGCGGTGGGACAGGGTGGGGCTACACCTTC. V usage is TRBV29-1 and J usage is TRBJ1-2; 9 bases are shared with TRBD1. The CDR3 is 11 residues long. CDR1 SQVTM and CDR2 ANQGSEA come from the germline V gene. V lost 7 bases and J lost 8; bases outside the gene matches: 5.

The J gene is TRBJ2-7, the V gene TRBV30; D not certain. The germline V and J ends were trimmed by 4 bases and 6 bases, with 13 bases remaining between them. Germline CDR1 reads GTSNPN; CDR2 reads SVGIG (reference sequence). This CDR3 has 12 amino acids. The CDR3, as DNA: TGTGCCTGGACGACCATGCGTGGCGAGCAGTACTTC. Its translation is CAWTTMRGEQYF.

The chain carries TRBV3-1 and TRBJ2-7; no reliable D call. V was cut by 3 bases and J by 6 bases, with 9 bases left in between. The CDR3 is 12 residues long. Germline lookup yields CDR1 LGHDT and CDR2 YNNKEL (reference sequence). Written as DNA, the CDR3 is TGTGCCAGCAGCCAGGGTTCGGGCGAGCAGTACTTC. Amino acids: CASSQGSGEQYF.

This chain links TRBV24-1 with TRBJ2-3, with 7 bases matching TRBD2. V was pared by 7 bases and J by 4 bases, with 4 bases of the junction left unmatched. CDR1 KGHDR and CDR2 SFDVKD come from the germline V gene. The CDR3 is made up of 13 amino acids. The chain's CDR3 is CATRASGADTQYF. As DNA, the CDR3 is TGTGCCACCAGGGCTAGCGGCGCAGATACGCAGTATTTT.

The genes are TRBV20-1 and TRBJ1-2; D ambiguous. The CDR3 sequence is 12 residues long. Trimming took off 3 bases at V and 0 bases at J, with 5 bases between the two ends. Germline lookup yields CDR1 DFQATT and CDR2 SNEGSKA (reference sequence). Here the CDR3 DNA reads TGCAGTGCTAGTGTTTCTAACTATGGCTACACCTTC. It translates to CSASVSNYGYTF.

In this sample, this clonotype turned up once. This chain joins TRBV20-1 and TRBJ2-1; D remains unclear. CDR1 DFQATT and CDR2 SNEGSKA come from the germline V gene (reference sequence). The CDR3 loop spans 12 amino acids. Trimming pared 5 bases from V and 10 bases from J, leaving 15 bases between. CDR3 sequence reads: CSAVTPVYEQFF. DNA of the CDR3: TGCAGTGCTGTGACCCCGGTATACGAGCAGTTCTTC.

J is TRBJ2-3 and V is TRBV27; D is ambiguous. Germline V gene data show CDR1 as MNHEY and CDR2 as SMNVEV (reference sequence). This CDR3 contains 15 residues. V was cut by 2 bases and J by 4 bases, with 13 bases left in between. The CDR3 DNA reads TGTGCCAGCAGTTTACAGAGGCCGCCCCCAGATACGCAGTATTTT. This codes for CASSLQRPPPDTQYF.

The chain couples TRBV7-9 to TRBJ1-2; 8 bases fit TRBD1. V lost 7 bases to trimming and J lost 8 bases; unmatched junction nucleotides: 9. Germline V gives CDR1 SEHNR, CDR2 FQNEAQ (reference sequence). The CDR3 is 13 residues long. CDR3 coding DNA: TGTGCCAGCACCTTGACAGGGGCAGACGGCTACACCTTC. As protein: CASTLTGADGYTF.

Here the CDR3 reads CASAPGYEPYEQYF. Here the CDR3 DNA reads TGTGCCAGCGCCCCGGGGTACGAGCCCTACGAGCAGTACTTC. J is TRBJ2-7 and V is TRBV18; D possibly corresponds to TRBD2 (5 bases). Between the trimmed V and J ends, which lost 8 bases and 2 bases, there was a span of 16 bases. Germline CDR1 reads KGHSH; CDR2 reads LQKENI. This CDR3 is 14 amino acids long.

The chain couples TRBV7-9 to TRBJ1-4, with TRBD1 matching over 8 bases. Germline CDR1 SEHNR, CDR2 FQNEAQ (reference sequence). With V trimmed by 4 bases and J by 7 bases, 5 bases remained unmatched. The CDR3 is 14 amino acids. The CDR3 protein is CASSYYRGIEKLFF. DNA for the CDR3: TGTGCCAGCAGCTATTACAGGGGGATTGAAAAACTGTTTTTT.

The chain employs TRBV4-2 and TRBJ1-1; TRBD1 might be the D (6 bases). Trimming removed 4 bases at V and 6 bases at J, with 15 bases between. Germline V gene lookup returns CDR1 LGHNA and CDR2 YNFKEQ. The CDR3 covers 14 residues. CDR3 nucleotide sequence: TGTGCCAGCAGCCTGTCGGGTCCAGGGGCTGAAGCTTTCTTT. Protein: CASSLSGPGAEAFF.

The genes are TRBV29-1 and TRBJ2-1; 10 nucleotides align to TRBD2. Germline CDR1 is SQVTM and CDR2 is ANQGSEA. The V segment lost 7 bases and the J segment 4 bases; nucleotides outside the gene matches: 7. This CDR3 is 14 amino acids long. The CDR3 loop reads CSATSGKLYNEQFF. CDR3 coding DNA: TGCAGCGCCACTAGCGGGAAACTTTACAATGAGCAGTTCTTC.

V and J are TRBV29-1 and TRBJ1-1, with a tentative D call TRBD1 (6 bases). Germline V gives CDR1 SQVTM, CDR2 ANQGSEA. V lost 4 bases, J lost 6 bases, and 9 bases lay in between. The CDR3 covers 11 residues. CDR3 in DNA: TGCAGCGTTGCACAGGGACCTGAAGCTTTCTTT. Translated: CSVAQGPEAFF.

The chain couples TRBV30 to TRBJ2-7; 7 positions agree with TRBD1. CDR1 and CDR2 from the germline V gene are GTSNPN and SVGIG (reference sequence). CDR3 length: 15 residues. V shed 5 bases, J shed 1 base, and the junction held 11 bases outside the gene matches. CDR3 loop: CAWRTGDWMSYEQYF. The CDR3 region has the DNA TGTGCCTGGCGGACAGGTGACTGGATGTCCTACGAGCAGTACTTC.

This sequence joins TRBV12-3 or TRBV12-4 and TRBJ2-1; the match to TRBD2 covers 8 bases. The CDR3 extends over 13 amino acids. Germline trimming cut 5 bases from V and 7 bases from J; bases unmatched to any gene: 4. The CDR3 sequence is CASSRGLGNEQFF. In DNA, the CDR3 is TGTGCCAGCAGTCGGGGACTAGGAAATGAGCAGTTCTTC.

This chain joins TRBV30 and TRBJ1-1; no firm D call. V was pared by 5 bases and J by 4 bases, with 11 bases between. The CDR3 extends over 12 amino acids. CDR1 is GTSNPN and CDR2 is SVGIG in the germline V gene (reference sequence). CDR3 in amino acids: CAWSPFSTEAFF. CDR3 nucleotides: TGTGCCTGGTCTCCGTTTAGCACTGAAGCTTTCTTT.

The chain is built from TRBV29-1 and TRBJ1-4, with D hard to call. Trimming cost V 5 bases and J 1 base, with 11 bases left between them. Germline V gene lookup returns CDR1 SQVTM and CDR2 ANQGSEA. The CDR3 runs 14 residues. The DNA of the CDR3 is TGCAGCGTTCTCGAGGTGGGAACTAATGAAAAACTGTTTTTT. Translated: CSVLEVGTNEKLFF.

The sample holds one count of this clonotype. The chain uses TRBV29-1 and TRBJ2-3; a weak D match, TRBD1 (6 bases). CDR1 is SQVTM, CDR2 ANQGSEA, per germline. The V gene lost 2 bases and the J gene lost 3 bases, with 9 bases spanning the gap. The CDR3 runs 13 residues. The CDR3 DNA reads TGCAGCGTTGAACCGCAGGGGACAGATACGCAGTATTTT. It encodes CSVEPQGTDTQYF.

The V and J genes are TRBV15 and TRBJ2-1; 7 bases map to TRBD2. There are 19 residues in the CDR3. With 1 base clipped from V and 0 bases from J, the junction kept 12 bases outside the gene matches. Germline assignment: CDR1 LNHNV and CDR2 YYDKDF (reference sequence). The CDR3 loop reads CATSRAVVPAGFSYNEQFF. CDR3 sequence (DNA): TGTGCCACCAGCAGAGCGGTGGTTCCAGCGGGGTTCTCCTACAATGAGCAGTTCTTC.

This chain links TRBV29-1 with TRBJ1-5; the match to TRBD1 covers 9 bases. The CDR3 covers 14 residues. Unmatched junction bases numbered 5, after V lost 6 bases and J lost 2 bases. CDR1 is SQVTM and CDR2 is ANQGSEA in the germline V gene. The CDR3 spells CSVRDRDGNQPQHF. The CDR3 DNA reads TGCAGCGTGCGGGACAGGGATGGCAATCAGCCCCAGCATTTT.

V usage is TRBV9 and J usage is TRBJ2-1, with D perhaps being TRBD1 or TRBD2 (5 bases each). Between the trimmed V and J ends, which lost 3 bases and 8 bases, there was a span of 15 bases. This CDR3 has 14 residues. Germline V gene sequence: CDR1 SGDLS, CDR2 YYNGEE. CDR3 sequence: CASSERGMGDEQFF. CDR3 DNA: TGTGCCAGCAGCGAAAGGGGAATGGGGGATGAGCAGTTCTTC. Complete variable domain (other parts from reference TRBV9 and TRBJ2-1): DSGVTQTPKHLITATGQRVTLRCSPRSGDLSVYWYQQSLDQGLQFLIQYYNGEERAKGNILERFSAQQFPDLHSELNLSSLELGDSALYFCASSERGMGDEQFFGPGTRLTVL.

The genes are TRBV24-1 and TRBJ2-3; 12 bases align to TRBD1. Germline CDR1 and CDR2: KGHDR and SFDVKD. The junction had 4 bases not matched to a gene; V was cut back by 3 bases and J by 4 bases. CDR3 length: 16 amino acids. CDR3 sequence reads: CATSDPGTGGADTQYF. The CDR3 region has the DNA TGTGCCACCAGTGATCCCGGGACAGGGGGCGCAGATACGCAGTATTTT.

This CDR3 reads CATSDWTHNEQFF. The CDR3 nucleotides are TGTGCCACCAGTGATTGGACCCACAATGAGCAGTTCTTC. The genes are TRBV24-1 and TRBJ2-1, with D hard to call. From germline, CDR1 is KGHDR and CDR2 SFDVKD. CDR3 size: 13 residues. The germline V and J ends were trimmed by 2 bases and 5 bases, with 6 bases remaining between them.

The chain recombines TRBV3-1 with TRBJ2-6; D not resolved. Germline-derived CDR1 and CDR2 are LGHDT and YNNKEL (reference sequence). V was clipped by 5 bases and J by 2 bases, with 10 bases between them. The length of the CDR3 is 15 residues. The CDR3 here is CASSFRFAGANVLTF. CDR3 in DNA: TGTGCCAGCAGCTTCAGATTCGCTGGGGCCAACGTCCTGACTTTC.

CDR3 in amino acids: CASKELQSYEQYF. The CDR3, as DNA: TGTGCCAGCAAGGAACTACAAAGCTACGAGCAGTACTTC. V gene TRBV2 combines with J gene TRBJ2-7; no reliable D call. CDR3 length: 13 amino acids. V shed 7 bases and J shed 3 bases, with 13 bases lying between them. Per germline, CDR1 SNHLY and CDR2 FYNNEI.

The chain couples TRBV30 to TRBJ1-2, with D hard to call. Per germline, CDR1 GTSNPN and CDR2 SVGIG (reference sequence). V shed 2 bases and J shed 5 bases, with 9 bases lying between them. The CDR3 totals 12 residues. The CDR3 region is CAWSPDIYGYTF. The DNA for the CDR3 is TGTGCCTGGAGTCCCGACATATATGGCTACACCTTC.

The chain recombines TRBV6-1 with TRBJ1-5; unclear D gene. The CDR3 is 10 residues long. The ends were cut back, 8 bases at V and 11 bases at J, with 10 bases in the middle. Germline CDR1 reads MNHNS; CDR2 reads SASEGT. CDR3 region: CASGSWSQHF. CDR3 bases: TGTGCCAGCGGGTCATGGTCCCAGCATTTT.